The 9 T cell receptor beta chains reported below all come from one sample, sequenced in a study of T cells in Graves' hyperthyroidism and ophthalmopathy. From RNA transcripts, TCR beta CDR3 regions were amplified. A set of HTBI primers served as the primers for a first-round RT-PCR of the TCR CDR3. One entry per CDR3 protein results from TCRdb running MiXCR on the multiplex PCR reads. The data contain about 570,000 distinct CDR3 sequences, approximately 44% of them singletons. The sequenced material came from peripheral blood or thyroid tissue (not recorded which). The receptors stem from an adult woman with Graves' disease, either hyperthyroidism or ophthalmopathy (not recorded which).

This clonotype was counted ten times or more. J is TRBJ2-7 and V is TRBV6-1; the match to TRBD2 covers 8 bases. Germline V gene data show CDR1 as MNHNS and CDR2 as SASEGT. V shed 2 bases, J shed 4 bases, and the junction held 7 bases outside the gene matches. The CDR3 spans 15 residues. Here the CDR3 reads CASSELDGGAYEQYF. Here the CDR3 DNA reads TGTGCCAGCAGTGAACTGGACGGGGGGGCATACGAGCAGTACTTC.

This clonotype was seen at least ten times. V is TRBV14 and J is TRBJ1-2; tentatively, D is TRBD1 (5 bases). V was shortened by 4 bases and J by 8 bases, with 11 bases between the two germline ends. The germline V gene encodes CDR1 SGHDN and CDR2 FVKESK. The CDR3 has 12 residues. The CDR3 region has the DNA TGTGCCAGCAGCCTGGTAGGGACCGGCTACACCTTC. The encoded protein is CASSLVGTGYTF.

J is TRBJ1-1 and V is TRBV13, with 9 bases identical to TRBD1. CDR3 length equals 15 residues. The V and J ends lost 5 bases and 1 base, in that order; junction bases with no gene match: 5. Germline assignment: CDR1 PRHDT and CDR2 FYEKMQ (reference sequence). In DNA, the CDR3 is TGTGCCAGCAGCCCCGGGACAGGGAAGAACACTGAAGCTTTCTTT. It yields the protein CASSPGTGKNTEAFF.

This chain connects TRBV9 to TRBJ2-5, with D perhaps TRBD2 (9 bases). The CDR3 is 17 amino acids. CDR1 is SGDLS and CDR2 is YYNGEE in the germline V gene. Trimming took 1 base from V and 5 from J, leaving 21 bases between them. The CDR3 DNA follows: TGTGCCAGCAGCGTAAGTCTAGCGGGACAGGTTCTGGAGACCCAGTACTTC. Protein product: CASSVSLAGQVLETQYF.

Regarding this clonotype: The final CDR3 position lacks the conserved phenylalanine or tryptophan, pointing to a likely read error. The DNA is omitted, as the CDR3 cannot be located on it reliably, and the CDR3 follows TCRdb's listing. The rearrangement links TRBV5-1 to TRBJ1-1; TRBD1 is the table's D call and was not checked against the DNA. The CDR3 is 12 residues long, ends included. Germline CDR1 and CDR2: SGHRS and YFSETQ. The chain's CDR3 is CASSPVPDSSFY.

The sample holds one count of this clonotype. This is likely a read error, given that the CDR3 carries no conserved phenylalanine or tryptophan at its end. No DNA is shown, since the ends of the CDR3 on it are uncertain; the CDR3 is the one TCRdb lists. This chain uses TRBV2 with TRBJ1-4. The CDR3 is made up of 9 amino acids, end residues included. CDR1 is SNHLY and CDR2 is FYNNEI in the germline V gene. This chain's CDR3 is CASSEGTSL.

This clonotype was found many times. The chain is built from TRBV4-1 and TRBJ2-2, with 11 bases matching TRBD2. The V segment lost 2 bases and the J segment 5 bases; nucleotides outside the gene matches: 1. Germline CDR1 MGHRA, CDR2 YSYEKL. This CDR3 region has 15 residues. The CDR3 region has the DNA TGCGCCAGCAGCCAATCTAGCGGGAGGACCGGGGAGCTGTTTTTT. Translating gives CASSQSSGRTGELFF.

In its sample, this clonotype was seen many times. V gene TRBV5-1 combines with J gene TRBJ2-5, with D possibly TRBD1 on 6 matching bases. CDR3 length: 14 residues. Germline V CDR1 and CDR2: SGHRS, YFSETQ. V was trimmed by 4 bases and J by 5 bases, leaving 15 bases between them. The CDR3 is CASSGMGAGETQYF. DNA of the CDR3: TGCGCCAGCAGCGGTATGGGGGCAGGGGAGACCCAGTACTTC.

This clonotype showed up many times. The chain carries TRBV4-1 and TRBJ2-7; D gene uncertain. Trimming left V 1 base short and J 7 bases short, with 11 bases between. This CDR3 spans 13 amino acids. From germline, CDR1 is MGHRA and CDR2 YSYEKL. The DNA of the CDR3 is TGCGCCAGCAGCCAAGTTATGGATCGTGAGCAGTACTTC. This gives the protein CASSQVMDREQYF.